Listed here is a single T cell receptor (beta chain). This clonotype came up many times. There is no known antigen for this receptor. The input lacks base qualities; no much larger clone sits a single base away. Based on the germline V gene (reference sequence), the CDR1 and CDR2 sequences are LNHDA and SQIVND. The V end gives up 7 bases and the J end 3 bases, leaving 4 bases in the junction not matched to a gene. The CDR3 spans 13 residues, from the cysteine through the phenylalanine. Of the read, only the CDR3 DNA is kept; its 39 bases are in frame from base 1. This record belongs to a study of T cells in Graves' hyperthyroidism and ophthalmopathy (dated by TCRdb to between 2018 and 2020). Notes on the research overall: Peripheral blood samples were taken at the time of initial diagnosis, prior to any treatment. To identify TCR V-J signatures that set the groups apart, the researchers used a discovery cohort of approximately 98 patients, made up of around 42 with Graves' ophthalmopathy and about 55 with stable Graves' hyperthyroidism. Whether ophthalmopathy could be predicted prospectively was tested in an independent validation cohort made up of fewer than 20 hyperthyroidism patients plus 17 patients who later progressed to ophthalmopathy. The 95 to 100 discovery patients were randomly divided into training and test sets at a 7:3 ratio. In about 6 Graves' hyperthyroidism patients, the study also compared T-cell repertoires from thyroid tissue with T-cell repertoires from blood. Once sampling was done, hyperthyroidism patients were given methimazole at a starting dose of 30 mg daily, whereas ophthalmopathy patients were given high-dose intravenous methylprednisolone. TCR Vbeta CDR3 sequencing of roughly 140 peripheral blood samples (roughly 43 ophthalmopathy, roughly 74 hyperthyroidism and some 17 progressor patients) is reported in the paper.

Hyperthyroidism patients were newly diagnosed, had a disease duration of under 2 months, and were aged 18 to 65 years. The study excluded patients with uncontrolled infections, other autoimmune diseases, pregnancy or lactation. Diagnoses were established on the basis of clinical symptoms, serum thyroxine and TRAb, thyroid ultrasound, and orbital computed tomography. Blood from progressor patients was drawn when they were first diagnosed with hyperthyroidism, before any ophthalmopathy symptoms appeared. PBMCs were separated from approximately 9.9 ml of fresh peripheral blood using Ficoll-Paque density gradient centrifugation. Patients classed as progressors first received a Graves' hyperthyroidism diagnosis and then went on to develop ophthalmopathy during follow-up. Total RNA was extracted with Trizol reagent, and quality was checked on an Agilent 2100 Bioanalyzer. The investigation overall reported the following: A model built on a 13 V-J signature distinguished ophthalmopathy from stable hyperthyroidism, reaching 87.88% sensitivity and around 81% specificity in cross-validation and 80%/75% in testing. Sample size was not statistically predetermined, and blinding of investigators to group allocation was not performed. During validation, the model predicted progression to ophthalmopathy a median of around 6 months ahead of onset, with around 70% sensitivity and 72% to 80% specificity. Most expanded thyroid clonotypes (frequency above 0.001) were also found in blood, which suggests that blood repertoires may mirror thyroid immune responses.

The TCR beta CDR3 regions were amplified from the RNA transcripts. The first round of RT-PCR for the TCR CDR3 was performed with the HTBI primer set and the Qiagen OneStep RT-PCR kit. A second multiplex PCR round built the libraries, followed by size selection and purification. Sequencing of the libraries was done on an Illumina HiSeq2000 using paired-end 100 bp reads. In the original analysis: SOAPnuke was used to process the raw data, throwing out any read that contained adapters or uncalled bases, had a mean Phred below 15, or lacked an exact constant-primer or identifier match. High-quality paired reads were merged with COPE v1.2.5, and unique nucleotide sequences were defined as clonotypes. MiTCR v1.1 was used to align clonotypes to the IMGT TRBV, TRBD and TRBJ reference segments. Only V-J combinations with frequency above 0.0001, covering roughly 99% of repertoires, were analysed. The TCS score was defined as F50 (clonal expansion) divided by E x V (chaos), with BLOSUM62-based TCRdist calculated between CDR3 peptides within each V-J. Welch's t-statistics and random forest reduced roughly 540 V-J features to roughly 13, which were used in a naive Bayes classifier (R e1071). Clones were called with MiXCR by TCRdb after fastp trimmed the public reads at Q25, and only in-frame beta chains were retained. For every CDR3 protein sequence, its rows merge into one entry that carries the most common genes and DNA. TCRdb, not the authors, supplied the V and J calls. For this sample the table gives approximately 600,000 distinct CDR3 sequences, of which more than 11% were detected only once. The ten largest clones add up to more than 5% of the sample.

This receptor was obtained from a woman in her 30s with Graves' hyperthyroidism that later progressed to Graves' ophthalmopathy. The chain uses TRBV19 and TRBJ1-2, with 8 bases in between that match TRBD1. Specimen: blood. The nucleotide sequence is TGTGCCAGTAAGACAGGGGATTACTATGGCTACACCTTC. It is translated as CASKTGDYYGYTF.